These 18 T cell receptor beta chains were sequenced from one sample in a study of response to subunit inactivated influenza vaccine. One entry per CDR3 protein, called by TCRdb with MiXCR from the RT-PCR reads. The sample has about 650,000 distinct CDR3 sequences, around a sixth seen once. The sample consisted of PBMCs from blood, taken 12 days after vaccination. These receptors came from a man aged 45-65 years who received an inactivated influenza vaccine.

This clonotype has only a few counts. This chain joins TRBV11-1 and TRBJ1-3, with D unresolved. The CDR3 is made up of 18 amino acids. The germline V gene has CDR1 SGHAT and CDR2 FQDESV (reference sequence). V lost 2 bases and J 0 bases, leaving 17 bases between the germline ends. Here the CDR3 DNA reads TGTGCCAGCAGCTTATTAGGCGGTCAGCTACTCTCTGGAAACACCATATATTTT. It translates to CASSLLGGQLLSGNTIYF.

The chain joins TRBV2 to TRBJ1-5; D remains unclear. The V and J ends lost 7 bases and 4 bases respectively, with 14 bases between them. The CDR3 consists of 14 residues. CDR1 SNHLY and CDR2 FYNNEI come from the germline V gene. The CDR3 sequence is CASTPSWGNQPQHF. For the CDR3, the DNA is TGTGCCAGCACCCCCTCGTGGGGAAATCAGCCCCAGCATTTT.

This clonotype was observed a handful of times. This sequence joins TRBV5-5 and TRBJ2-1, with D perhaps being TRBD1 or TRBD2 (5 bases each). Germline values: CDR1 SGHKS, CDR2 YYEKEE (reference sequence). The CDR3 totals 15 residues. With 0 bases removed from V and 7 bases from J, the gap between germline ends came to 14 bases. CDR3 sequence reads: CASSLGGSPGNEQFF. For the CDR3, the DNA is TGTGCCAGCAGCTTGGGGGGGAGCCCGGGGAATGAGCAGTTCTTC.

This clonotype was found a few times. V is TRBV20-1 and J is TRBJ2-3; 13 positions agree with TRBD2. The CDR3 is made up of 15 amino acids. V was clipped by 4 bases and J by 1 base; unmatched bases: 2. CDR1 DFQATT and CDR2 SNEGSKA come from the germline V gene (reference sequence). The CDR3 spells CSATGLAGGTDTQYF. For the CDR3, the DNA is TGCAGTGCTACCGGACTAGCGGGAGGCACAGATACGCAGTATTTT.

This clonotype was picked up a small number of times. The chain employs TRBV7-8 and TRBJ2-1; TRBD2 matches 8 bases. Trimming removed 4 bases from V and 0 bases from J; junction bases left unmatched: 2. The CDR3 runs to 15 residues. Germline V gives CDR1 SGHVS, CDR2 FQNEAQ. DNA for the CDR3: TGTGCCAGCAGCTCCCGGGAGGGCTCCTACAATGAGCAGTTCTTC. Protein: CASSSREGSYNEQFF.

There are a few counts of this clonotype. V is TRBV7-2 and J is TRBJ2-5; 12 bases are a match to TRBD2. The V and J ends lost 5 bases and 2 bases, in that order; junction bases with no gene match: 6. The CDR3 spans 16 residues. Germline V gives CDR1 SGHTA, CDR2 FQGNSA. This chain's CDR3 is CASSLLAGGLQETQYF. The CDR3 region has the DNA TGTGCCAGCAGCCTCCTAGCGGGAGGGCTACAAGAGACCCAGTACTTC.

Ten or more counts support this clonotype. V is TRBV20-1 and J is TRBJ2-3; 8 positions agree with TRBD2. The length of the CDR3 is 14 residues. The ends lost 4 bases at V and 0 bases at J; junction bases unmatched: 3. CDR1 DFQATT and CDR2 SNEGSKA come from the germline V gene (reference sequence). The CDR3 protein is CSAIAGSSTDTQYF. The CDR3 DNA follows: TGCAGTGCTATAGCGGGATCTAGCACAGATACGCAGTATTTT.

This chain uses TRBV10-3 with TRBJ2-2; TRBD2 matches at 7 bases. This CDR3 region has 17 residues. Germline V gene sequence: CDR1 ENHRY, CDR2 SYGVKD. Unmatched junction bases numbered 6, after V lost 0 bases and J lost 2 bases. The CDR3 bases are TGTGCCATCAGTGAGTCGCGGCTAGCGGCCAACACCGGGGAGCTGTTTTTT. Translation: CAISESRLAANTGELFF.

This clonotype has a handful of counts. The V gene is TRBV7-9, the J gene TRBJ2-1, with 9 bases aligning to TRBD2. The length of the CDR3 is 15 residues. V lost 9 bases and J lost 2; bases outside the gene matches: 8. Germline V gene sequence: CDR1 SEHNR, CDR2 FQNEAQ (reference sequence). Here the CDR3 reads CASGRIAGAYNEQFF. Here the CDR3 DNA reads TGTGCCAGTGGAAGAATAGCGGGGGCCTACAATGAGCAGTTCTTC.

Only a few counts were recorded for this clonotype. CDR3 residues: CASSPYSGRATGELFF. The CDR3 nucleotides read TGTGCCAGCAGTCCCTATAGCGGGAGAGCCACCGGGGAGCTGTTTTTT. V gene TRBV28 combines with J gene TRBJ2-2; 9 bases map to TRBD2. CDR1 MDHEN and CDR2 SYDVKM come from the germline V gene. Unmatched junction bases numbered 8, after V lost 5 bases and J lost 4 bases. This CDR3 spans 16 amino acids.

This clonotype was counted between two and nine times. This rearrangement joins TRBV6-1 to TRBJ2-7, with D tentatively TRBD1 (6 bases). The CDR3 has 13 amino acids. The V end was cut by 7 bases, the J end by 2 bases, with 12 bases between. CDR1 and CDR2 from the germline V gene are MNHNS and SASEGT. The CDR3 loop reads CASKGHIAYEQYF. The CDR3 nucleotides are TGTGCCAGCAAGGGACATATCGCCTACGAGCAGTACTTC.

This clonotype was counted only a few times. This sequence joins TRBV24-1 and TRBJ2-4; D uncertain. The CDR3 is 15 residues long. The V gene's germline CDR1 is KGHDR and CDR2 SFDVKD. The V end lost 4 bases, the J end lost 8 bases, and 17 bases lay between the germline ends. In DNA, the CDR3 is TGTGCCACCAGTGACTCCAGGTCGAGAGGCGACATTCAGTACTTC. It is translated as CATSDSRSRGDIQYF.

Remarks on this clonotype: A single base separates this from a much larger clone, so it may be a read error. The rearrangement links TRBV7-9 to TRBJ2-1; D is unresolved. This CDR3 contains 11 residues. From germline, CDR1 is SEHNR and CDR2 FQNEAQ (reference sequence). CDR3 in amino acids: CASSLAVERFF. The CDR3 bases are TGTGCCAGCAGCTTAGCTGTTGAGCGGTTCTTC.

This clonotype was counted a few times. V gene TRBV18 combines with J gene TRBJ1-2, with TRBD1 matching over 8 bases. The CDR3 sequence is 17 residues long. J gave up 4 bases and V 6 bases, and 16 bases lay outside the gene matches. Looked up from germline, CDR1 is KGHSH and CDR2 is LQKENI. CDR3 residues: CASSSSDRALDFYGYTF. The DNA of the CDR3 is TGTGCCAGCTCCTCATCGGACAGGGCCTTAGACTTCTATGGCTACACCTTC.

The table lists this clonotype with many counts. The chain links TRBV28 to TRBJ1-3; TRBD1 agrees at 7 bases. V lost 6 bases, J lost 0 bases, and 5 bases stayed unmatched. The CDR3 extends over 15 amino acids. CDR1 is MDHEN and CDR2 is SYDVKM in the germline V gene. The CDR3: CASRRGQNSGNTIYF. CDR3 nucleotides: TGTGCCAGCAGAAGGGGACAGAACTCTGGAAACACCATATATTTT.

The chain uses TRBV24-1 and TRBJ2-5; 7 nucleotides align to TRBD2. The CDR3 has 15 residues. Germline V gene lookup returns CDR1 KGHDR and CDR2 SFDVKD. V lost 3 bases, J lost 1 base, and 4 bases stayed unmatched. CDR3 protein: CATSDQRGLQETQYF. The CDR3 DNA follows: TGTGCCACCAGTGATCAGCGGGGACTCCAAGAGACCCAGTACTTC.

In its sample, this clonotype was seen a few times. This chain uses TRBV7-9 with TRBJ2-5; 12 bases are a match to TRBD1. After removal of 5 bases from V and 5 bases from J, the junction contained 6 bases not matched to a gene. The length of the CDR3 is 15 residues. The germline V gene encodes CDR1 SEHNR and CDR2 FQNEAQ (reference sequence). The CDR3: CASSAGTGGGETQYF. The CDR3 region has the DNA TGTGCCAGCAGCGCCGGGACAGGGGGCGGGGAGACCCAGTACTTC.

The chain couples TRBV27 to TRBJ2-1; 9 bases agree with TRBD1. V lost 1 base and J lost 8; bases outside the gene matches: 9. This CDR3 is 16 amino acids long. Germline loops: CDR1 MNHEY, CDR2 SMNVEV (reference sequence). DNA for the CDR3: TGTGCCAGCAGTTTATTCTACAGGGGGCATAAGCATGAGCAGTTCTTC. Its protein product is CASSLFYRGHKHEQFF.